This TCR beta chain was recovered during a study of cytomegalovirus exposure and HLA in healthy donors. The study's findings and limits: The authors later found TCR association rates varying by HLA locus, with DRB1 most and HLA-C fewest.

Notes on this clone: Its specificity is unknown.

This PCR relied on a set of 60 Vbeta primers and 13 Jbeta primers. Method: immunoSEQ multiplex PCR; TCRdb's copy keeps in-frame clones and lacks some. The sample lists more than 90,000 clones, roughly three quarters occurring once. This CDR3 comprises 14 residues. The TCR sequence derives from a woman in her fifties or sixties in good health and CMV-seronegative. This chain uses TRBV21-1 with TRBJ2-7; the table names TRBD2, a call not compared with the DNA. TRBV21-1 is flagged as a pseudogene. The sample consisted of PBMCs. The CDR3 loop is CASPRRGRRYEQYF. CDR3 sequence (DNA): TGTGCCAGTCCCCGACGTGGGAGGAGGTACGAGCAGTACTTC.